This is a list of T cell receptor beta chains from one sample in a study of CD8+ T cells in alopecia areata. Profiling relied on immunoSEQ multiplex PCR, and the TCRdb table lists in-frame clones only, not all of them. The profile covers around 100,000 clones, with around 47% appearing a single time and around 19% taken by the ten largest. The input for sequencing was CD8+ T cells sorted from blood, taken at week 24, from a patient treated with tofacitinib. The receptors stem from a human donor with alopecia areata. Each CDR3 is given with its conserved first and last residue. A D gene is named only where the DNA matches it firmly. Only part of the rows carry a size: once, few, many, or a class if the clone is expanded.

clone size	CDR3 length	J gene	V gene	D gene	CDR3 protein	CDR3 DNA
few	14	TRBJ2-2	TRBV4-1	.	CASSQVFGPGELFF	TGCGCCAGCAGCCAAGTTTTCGGCCCCGGGGAGCTGTTTTTT
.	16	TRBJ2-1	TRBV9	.	CASSVVGGVSYNEQFF	TGTGCCAGCAGCGTAGTTGGCGGGGTCTCCTACAATGAGCAGTTCTTC
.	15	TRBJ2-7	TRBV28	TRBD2	CASSVAGAHSYEQYF	TGTGCCAGCAGTGTAGCGGGAGCGCACTCCTACGAGCAGTACTTC
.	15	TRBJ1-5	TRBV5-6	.	CASSAGTPSNQPQHF	TGTGCCAGCAGCGCCGGGACACCCAGCAATCAGCCCCAGCATTTT
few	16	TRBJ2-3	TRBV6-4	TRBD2	CASSDFPRGSTDTQYF	TGTGCCAGCAGTGACTTCCCGCGGGGGTCGACAGATACGCAGTATTTT
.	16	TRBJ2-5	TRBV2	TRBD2	CASSEWVGASGRSQYF	TGTGCCAGCAGTGAATGGGTAGGGGCTAGCGGGAGGTCACAGTACTTC
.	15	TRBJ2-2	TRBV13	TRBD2	CASSLAGGPSGELFF	TGTGCCAGCAGCCTAGCGGGAGGGCCTTCCGGGGAGCTGTTTTTT
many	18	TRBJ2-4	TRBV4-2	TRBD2	CASSPTFRDYLAKNIQYF	TGTGCCAGCAGCCCTACGTTTCGGGACTACCTAGCCAAAAACATTCAGTACTTC
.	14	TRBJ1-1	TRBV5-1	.	CASSESRGRPEAFF	TGCGCCAGCAGTGAGTCGAGAGGACGGCCTGAAGCTTTCTTT
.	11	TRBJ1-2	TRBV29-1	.	CSVETDIGYTF	TGCAGCGTTGAAACCGACATAGGCTACACCTTC
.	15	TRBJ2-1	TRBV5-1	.	CASSWRSGFYNEQFF	TGCGCCAGCAGCTGGAGGAGCGGGTTTTACAATGAGCAGTTCTTC
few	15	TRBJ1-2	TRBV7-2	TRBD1	CASSLSGQGNYGYTF	TGTGCCAGCAGCTTATCTGGACAGGGGAACTATGGCTACACCTTC
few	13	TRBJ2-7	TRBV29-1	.	CSAEGGSSYEQYF	TGCAGCGCTGAGGGAGGATCAAGCTACGAGCAGTACTTC
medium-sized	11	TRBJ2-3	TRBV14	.	CASSLADTQYF	TGTGCCAGCAGCCTAGCAGATACGCAGTATTTT
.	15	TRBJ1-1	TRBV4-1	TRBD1	CASSPRTGKNTEAFF	TGCGCCAGCAGCCCCCGGACAGGGAAGAACACTGAAGCTTTCTTT
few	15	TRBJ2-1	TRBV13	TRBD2	CASSIGLAGRNEQFF	TGTGCCAGCAGCATCGGACTAGCGGGAAGGAATGAGCAGTTCTTC
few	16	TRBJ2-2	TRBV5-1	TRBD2	CASSLEREGRVGELFF	TGCGCCAGCAGCTTGGAGCGGGAGGGCCGAGTCGGGGAGCTGTTTTTT
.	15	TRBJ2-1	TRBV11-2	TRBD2	CASSLGVAGGNEQFF	TGTGCCAGCAGCTTAGGAGTAGCGGGGGGCAATGAGCAGTTCTTC
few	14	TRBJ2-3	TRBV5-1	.	CASSLDRPTDTQYF	TGCGCCAGCAGCCTGGACAGACCCACAGATACGCAGTATTTT
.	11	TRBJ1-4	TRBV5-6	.	CASSLGEKLFF	TGTGCCAGCAGCTTGGGGGAAAAACTGTTTTTT
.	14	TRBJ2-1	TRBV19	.	CASSDGSSYNEQFF	TGTGCCAGTAGTGACGGGAGCTCCTACAATGAGCAGTTCTTC
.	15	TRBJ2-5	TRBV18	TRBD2	CASSPTTSGRETQYF	TGTGCCAGCTCACCAACCACTAGCGGGAGAGAGACCCAGTACTTC
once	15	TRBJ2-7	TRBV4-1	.	CASSQERGSSYEQYF	TGCGCCAGCAGCCAAGAAAGGGGCTCTTCCTACGAGCAGTACTTC
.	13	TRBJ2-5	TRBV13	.	CASSLRGMKTQYF	TGTGCCAGCAGCTTGCGGGGCATGAAGACCCAGTACTTC
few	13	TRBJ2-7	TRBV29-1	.	CSVWESDTYEQYF	TGCAGCGTGTGGGAATCCGATACCTACGAGCAGTACTTC
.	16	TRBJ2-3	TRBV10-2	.	CASTKIPGHETDTQYF	TGCGCCAGCACTAAAATACCGGGACATGAGACAGATACGCAGTATTTT
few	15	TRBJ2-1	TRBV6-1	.	CASSEKVAEYNEQFF	TGTGCCAGCAGTGAAAAGGTGGCGGAGTACAATGAGCAGTTCTTC
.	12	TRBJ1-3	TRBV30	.	CAWSPSGNTIYF	TGTGCCTGGAGTCCCTCGGGAAACACCATATATTTT
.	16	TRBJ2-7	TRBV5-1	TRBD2	CASSGDSGRASYEQYF	TGCGCCAGCAGCGGGGATAGCGGGAGGGCCTCCTACGAGCAGTACTTC
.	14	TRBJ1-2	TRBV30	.	CAWSGVSENYGYTF	TGTGCCTGGAGTGGGGTCAGCGAGAACTATGGCTACACCTTC
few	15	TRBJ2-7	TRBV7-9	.	CASSHGQRESYEQYF	TGTGCCAGCAGCCATGGACAGCGAGAATCCTACGAGCAGTACTTC
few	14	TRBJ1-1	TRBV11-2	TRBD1	CASSLVTGDTEAFF	TGTGCCAGCAGCTTAGTGACAGGGGATACTGAAGCTTTCTTT
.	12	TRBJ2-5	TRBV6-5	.	CASSYSMGTQYF	TGTGCCAGCAGTTACTCGATGGGGACCCAGTACTTC
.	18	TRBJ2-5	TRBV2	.	CASSEARIGSGPQETQYF	TGTGCCAGCAGTGAAGCGAGAATCGGCAGTGGACCTCAAGAGACCCAGTACTTC
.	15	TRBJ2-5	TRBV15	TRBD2	CATSVSREGPETQYF	TGTGCCACCAGCGTAAGTCGGGAGGGTCCAGAGACCCAGTACTTC
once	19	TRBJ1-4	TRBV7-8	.	CASSHRTVLNRGTNEKLFF	TGTGCCAGCAGCCACAGGACAGTTCTAAATCGGGGAACTAATGAAAAACTGTTTTTT
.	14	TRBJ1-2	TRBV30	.	CAWSVFGNLYGYTF	TGTGCCTGGAGTGTATTTGGGAATCTCTATGGCTACACCTTC
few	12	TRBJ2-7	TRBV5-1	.	CASSLVIDEQYF	TGCGCCAGCAGCTTGGTTATAGACGAGCAGTACTTC
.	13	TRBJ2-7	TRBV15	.	CATAGTATYEQYF	TGTGCCACCGCGGGGACAGCGACATACGAGCAGTACTTC
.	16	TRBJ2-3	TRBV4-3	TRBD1	CASSQIGQGRRDTQYF	TGCGCCAGCAGCCAAATTGGACAGGGCCGTCGAGATACGCAGTATTTT
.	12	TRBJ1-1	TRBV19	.	CASRRGNTEAFF	TGTGCCAGTAGGAGGGGGAACACTGAAGCTTTCTTT
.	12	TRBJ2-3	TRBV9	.	CASSVDGDTQYF	TGTGCCAGCAGCGTAGACGGGGATACGCAGTATTTT
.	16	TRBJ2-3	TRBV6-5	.	CASSSRRESLTDTQYF	TGTGCCAGCAGTTCCAGACGGGAGAGCCTTACAGATACGCAGTATTTT
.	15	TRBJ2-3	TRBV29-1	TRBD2	CSGQAGPTSTDTQYF	TGCAGCGGGCAAGCGGGGCCTACTAGCACAGATACGCAGTATTTT
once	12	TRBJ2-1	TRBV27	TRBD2	CATRDYPSEQFF	TGTGCCACCCGGGACTATCCCAGTGAGCAGTTCTTC
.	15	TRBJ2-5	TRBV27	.	CASTRGTGRGETQYF	TGTGCCAGCACTCGGGGTACCGGGAGAGGAGAGACCCAGTACTTC
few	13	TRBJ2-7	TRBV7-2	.	CASSANDKWEQYF	TGTGCCAGCAGCGCAAATGATAAGTGGGAGCAGTACTTC